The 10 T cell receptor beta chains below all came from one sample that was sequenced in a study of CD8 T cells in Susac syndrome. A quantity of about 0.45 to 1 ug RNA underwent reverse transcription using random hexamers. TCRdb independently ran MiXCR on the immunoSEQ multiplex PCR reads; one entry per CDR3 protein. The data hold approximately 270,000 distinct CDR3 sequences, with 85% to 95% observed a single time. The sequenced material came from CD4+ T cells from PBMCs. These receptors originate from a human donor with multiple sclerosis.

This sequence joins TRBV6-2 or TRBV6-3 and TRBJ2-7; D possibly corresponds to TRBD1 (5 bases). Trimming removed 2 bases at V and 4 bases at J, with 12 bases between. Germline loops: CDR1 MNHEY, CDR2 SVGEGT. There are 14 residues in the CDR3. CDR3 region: CASSYTSGRYEQYF. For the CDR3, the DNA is TGTGCCAGCAGTTACACCTCAGGGCGGTACGAGCAGTACTTC.

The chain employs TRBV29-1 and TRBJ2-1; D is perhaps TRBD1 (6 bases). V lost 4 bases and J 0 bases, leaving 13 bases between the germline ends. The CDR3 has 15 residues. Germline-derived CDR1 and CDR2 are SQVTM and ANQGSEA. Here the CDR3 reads CSVVRQGSSYNEQFF. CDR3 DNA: TGCAGCGTTGTTCGGCAGGGGAGCTCCTACAATGAGCAGTTCTTC.

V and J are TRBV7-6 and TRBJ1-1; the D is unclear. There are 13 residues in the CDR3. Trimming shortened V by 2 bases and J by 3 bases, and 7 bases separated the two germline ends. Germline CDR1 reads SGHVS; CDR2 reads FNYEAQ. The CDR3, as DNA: TGTGCCAGCAGCTTAATCGAGGACACTGAAGCTTTCTTT. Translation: CASSLIEDTEAFF.

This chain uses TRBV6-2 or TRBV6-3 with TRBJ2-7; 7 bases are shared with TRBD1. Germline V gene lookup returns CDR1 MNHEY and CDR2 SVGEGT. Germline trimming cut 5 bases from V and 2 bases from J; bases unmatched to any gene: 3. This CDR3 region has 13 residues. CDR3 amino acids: CASSIDRAYEQYV. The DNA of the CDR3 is TGTGCCAGCAGTATTGACAGGGCCTACGAGCAGTACGTC.

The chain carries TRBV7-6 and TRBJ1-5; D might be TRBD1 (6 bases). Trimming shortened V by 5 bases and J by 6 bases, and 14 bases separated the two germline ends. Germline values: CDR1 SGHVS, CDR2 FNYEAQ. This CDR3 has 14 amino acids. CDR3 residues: CASSQLTGAQPQHF. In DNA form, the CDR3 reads TGTGCCAGCAGCCAGTTGACGGGGGCTCAGCCCCAGCATTTT.

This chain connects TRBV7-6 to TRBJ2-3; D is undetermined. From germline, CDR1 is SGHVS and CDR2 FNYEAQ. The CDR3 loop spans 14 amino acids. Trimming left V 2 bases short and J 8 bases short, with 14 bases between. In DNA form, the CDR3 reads TGTGCCAGCAGCTTACCTGCTCGGGCTCCTACGCAGTATTTT. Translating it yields CASSLPARAPTQYF.

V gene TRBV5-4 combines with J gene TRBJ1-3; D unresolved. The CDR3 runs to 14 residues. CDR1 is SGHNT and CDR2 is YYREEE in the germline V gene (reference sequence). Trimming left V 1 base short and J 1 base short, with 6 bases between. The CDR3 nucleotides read TGTGCCAGCAGCTTGATGGGGTCTGGAAACACCATATATTTT. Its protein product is CASSLMGSGNTIYF.

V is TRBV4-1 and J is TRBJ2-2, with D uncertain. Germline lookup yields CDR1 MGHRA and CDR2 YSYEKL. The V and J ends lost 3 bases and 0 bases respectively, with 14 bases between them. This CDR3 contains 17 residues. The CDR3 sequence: CASSHIGGNPNTGELFF. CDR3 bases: TGCGCCAGCAGCCACATAGGCGGAAACCCGAACACCGGGGAGCTGTTTTTT.

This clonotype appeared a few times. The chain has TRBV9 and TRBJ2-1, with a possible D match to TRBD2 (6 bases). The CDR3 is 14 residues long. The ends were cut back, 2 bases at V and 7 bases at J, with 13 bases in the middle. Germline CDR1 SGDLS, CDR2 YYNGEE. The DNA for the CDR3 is TGTGCCAGCAGCGTGGAGGGAATGGTTAATGAGCAGTTCTTC. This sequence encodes CASSVEGMVNEQFF. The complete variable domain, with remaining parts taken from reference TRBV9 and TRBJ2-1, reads DSGVTQTPKHLITATGQRVTLRCSPRSGDLSVYWYQQSLDQGLQFLIQYYNGEERAKGNILERFSAQQFPDLHSELNLSSLELGDSALYFCASSVEGMVNEQFFGPGTRLTVL.

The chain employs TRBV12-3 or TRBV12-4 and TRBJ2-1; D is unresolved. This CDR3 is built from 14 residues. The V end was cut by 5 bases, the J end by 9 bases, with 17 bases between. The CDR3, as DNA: TGTGCCAGCAGTCTAAGGGCTCTTATGGGTGAGCAGTTCTTC. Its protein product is CASSLRALMGEQFF.